Sequencing of this T cell receptor beta chain was carried out in a study of blood T cell repertoires in COVID-19. Study details: T cells, B-cell-depleted T cells, or PBMCs supplied cDNA or gDNA.

This CDR3 spans 14 amino acids. Germline CDR1 and CDR2: MNHEY and SMNVEV (reference sequence). V shed 5 bases and J 2 bases; nucleotides not matched to a gene: 3. Generated by immunoSEQ multiplex PCR, the TCRdb table keeps only in-frame clones and is missing some. The sample consists of approximately 210,000 clones, 70% to 85% of them appearing once. The chain is built from TRBV27 and TRBJ1-3; 7 bases agree with TRBD1. The receptor comes from a woman aged 60-75 years who had recovered from COVID-19. The sequenced material came from PBMCs or T cells enriched from blood (not recorded which). The CDR3 here is CASSPQGTGNTIYF. CDR3 coding DNA: TGTGCCAGCAGTCCACAGGGGACTGGAAACACCATATATTTT.